This TCR beta chain was identified during a study of blood T cell repertoires in COVID-19. Study-level information: Donors in the United States, Italy and Spain gave samples during acute or convalescent COVID-19.

As originally analysed: Amplifying reference gene primers gave estimates of nucleated cell counts. TCRdb keeps only in-frame clones here, not all; method: immunoSEQ multiplex PCR. The DNA was the basis for D and trimming; V, J and clone size are from that table. Altogether around 160,000 clones are present, approximately 95% being singletons, with the ten largest covering around 2%. Per germline, CDR1 SQVTM and CDR2 ANQGSEA. V lost 3 bases and J 3 bases, leaving 7 bases between the germline ends. The CDR3 is 12 amino acids. The rearrangement joins TRBV29-1 to TRBJ2-3; D is undetermined. Input material: peripheral blood. The TCR sequence derives from a woman aged 60-75 years with COVID-19, enrolled during active disease. The DNA of the CDR3 is TGCAGCGTTGATTACAAAACAGATACGCAGTATTTT. Protein: CSVDYKTDTQYF.